Listed here are 16 T cell receptor beta chains from one sample, sequenced in a study of T and B cells in COVID-19 patients. BIOMED2 TRB-A/B primer pools were used in multiplex TRB PCR. Each CDR3 protein is one row after TCRdb ran MiXCR on the multiplex PCR reads. This table holds thousands of distinct CDR3 sequences, approximately 40% found once. Blood genomic DNA input for TRB amplification was about 250-500 ng. The material sequenced was blood. Receptor source: a human donor with active COVID-19.

This clonotype is medium-sized by share. DNA for the CDR3: TGCAGCGTCACCGGGACAGTGGACTCTGAAGCTTTCTTT. Its translation is CSVTGTVDSEAFF. The V call is TRBV29-1, the J call TRBJ1-1; 7 nucleotides match TRBD1. After removal of 6 bases from V and 6 bases from J, the junction contained 10 bases not matched to a gene. Germline CDR1 and CDR2: SQVTM and ANQGSEA. CDR3 size: 13 residues. The entire variable domain, with the rest obtained from reference TRBV29-1 and TRBJ1-1, is as follows: SAVISQKPSRDICQRGTSLTIQCQVDSQVTMMFWYRQQPGQSLTLIATANQGSEATYESGFVIDKFPISRPNLTFSTLTVSNMSPEDSSIYLCSVTGTVDSEAFFGQGTRLTVV.

V usage is TRBV6-5 and J usage is TRBJ2-3, with 9 bases lining up with TRBD2. V trimming: 8 bases; J trimming: 6 bases; junction bases outside the gene matches: 12. The CDR3 is 15 amino acids. Germline V lookup: CDR1 MNHEY, CDR2 SVGAGI. The CDR3 DNA reads TGTGCCAGCCAAGAGACCGGCGGGAGGGGGGATACGCAGTATTTT. This codes for CASQETGGRGDTQYF.

This clonotype was seen more than once but under ten times. The chain uses TRBV18 and TRBJ2-7; D gene ambiguous. V was cut by 2 bases and J by 2 bases, with 7 bases left in between. Germline assignment: CDR1 KGHSH and CDR2 LQKENI. The CDR3 contains 13 residues. CDR3 amino acids: CASSPRETYEQYF. The CDR3 coding sequence is TGTGCCAGCTCACCAAGAGAAACCTACGAGCAGTACTTC.

This clonotype is termed medium-sized. The CDR3 protein is CASSASGTSGYEQYF. For the CDR3, the DNA is TGTGCCAGCAGCGCCTCCGGGACTAGCGGCTACGAGCAGTACTTC. This chain joins TRBV11-3 and TRBJ2-7; the match to TRBD2 covers 11 bases. The germline CDR1 and CDR2 sequences are SGHNT and YENEEA. CDR3 size: 15 residues. V gave up 5 bases and J gave up 3 bases; unmatched junction bases: 6.

The CDR3: CASRPTGSNQPQHF. Written as DNA, the CDR3 is TGTGCCAGCAGGCCTACAGGGAGCAATCAGCCCCAGCATTTT. V usage is TRBV6-1 and J usage is TRBJ1-5; weak D call: TRBD1 (6 bases). This CDR3 has 14 amino acids. Germline V gene lookup returns CDR1 MNHNS and CDR2 SASEGT. The V gene lost 6 bases and the J gene lost 1 base, with 10 bases spanning the gap.

This clonotype ranks as medium-sized. V is TRBV29-1 and J is TRBJ2-2; TRBD1 might be the D (5 bases). The CDR3 length is 11 residues. V dropped 6 bases and J dropped 7 bases, with 9 bases sitting between them. Germline V gene data show CDR1 as SQVTM and CDR2 as ANQGSEA. The DNA for the CDR3 is TGCAGCGTACCGCAGGGCGGGGAGCTGTTTTTT. It is translated as CSVPQGGELFF.

The sample holds a few counts of this clonotype. The chain employs TRBV25-1 and TRBJ1-4; D gene ambiguous. CDR1 is MGHDK, CDR2 SYGVNS, per germline. The CDR3 is 13 amino acids. V was pared by 6 bases and J by 6 bases, with 11 bases between. The chain's CDR3 is CASRYGSDEKLFF. The CDR3 nucleotides read TGTGCCAGCAGATACGGGTCGGATGAAAAACTGTTTTTT.

The chain links TRBV13 to TRBJ2-2, with D unclear. The CDR3 contains 17 residues. The ends were cut back, 4 bases at V and 0 bases at J, with 15 bases in the middle. Germline V gene sequence: CDR1 PRHDT, CDR2 FYEKMQ (reference sequence). In nucleotides, the CDR3 is TGTGCCAGCAGCTCCGGGCGAGGATCCTCGAACACCGGGGAGCTGTTTTTT. Its protein product is CASSSGRGSSNTGELFF.

The chain joins TRBV6-2 or TRBV6-3 to TRBJ1-1; D remains unclear. Germline V CDR1 and CDR2: MNHEY, SVGEGT. This CDR3 is 13 amino acids long. V lost 7 bases to trimming and J lost 5 bases, with 14 bases between them. CDR3 nucleotides: TGTGCCAGCACCCTGACTCGGATGACTGAAGCTTTCTTT. Its translation is CASTLTRMTEAFF.

The chain joins TRBV20-1 to TRBJ2-5; 8 bases align to TRBD2. The CDR3 runs 12 residues. The trim removed 5 bases at V and 4 bases at J, leaving 3 bases unmatched. CDR1 DFQATT and CDR2 SNEGSKA come from the germline V gene (reference sequence). Written as DNA, the CDR3 is TGCAGTGCTGAGCGGGAGAGAGAGACCCAGTACTTC. It translates to CSAERERETQYF.

The count of this clonotype is one. The CDR3 loop reads CASSFETGRNQPQHF. CDR3 nucleotides: TGTGCCAGCAGCTTTGAGACAGGCCGCAATCAGCCCCAGCATTTT. The chain employs TRBV11-3 and TRBJ1-5, with D perhaps matching TRBD1 (6 bases). This CDR3 contains 15 residues. The germline V gene has CDR1 SGHNT and CDR2 YENEEA. V lost 3 bases to trimming and J lost 2 bases, with 11 bases between them.

The chain is built from TRBV12-3 or TRBV12-4 and TRBJ2-7; TRBD2 agrees at 9 bases. The CDR3 contains 15 residues. V was pared by 5 bases and J by 5 bases, with 10 bases of the junction left unmatched. The CDR3 is CASSLSGGSSHEQYF. The CDR3, as DNA: TGTGCCAGCAGTCTTAGCGGGGGATCTTCCCACGAGCAGTACTTC.

Written as DNA, the CDR3 is TGTGCCAGCAGTTTACGAGGACAGGGCCCCGAGCAGTACTTC. It translates to CASSLRGQGPEQYF. The chain carries TRBV6-5 and TRBJ2-7, with TRBD1 identical over 8 bases. Trimming at V came to 4 bases and at J to 6 bases, leaving 8 bases not matched to a gene. The CDR3 covers 14 residues. CDR1 is MNHEY and CDR2 is SVGAGI in the germline V gene.

The rearrangement links TRBV27 to TRBJ1-1; D is undetermined. This CDR3 comprises 13 residues. The V and J ends lost 4 bases and 2 bases respectively, with 8 bases between them. The germline V gene encodes CDR1 MNHEY and CDR2 SMNVEV (reference sequence). The CDR3 here is CASSSYRNTEAFF. In DNA form, the CDR3 reads TGTGCCAGCAGTTCCTACAGAAACACTGAAGCTTTCTTT.

CDR3 region: CATRGVGGRPETEAFF. The DNA for the CDR3 is TGTGCCACCAGAGGGGTGGGCGGCAGGCCCGAAACTGAAGCTTTCTTT. This sequence joins TRBV19 and TRBJ1-1; TRBD1 is a possible D gene (5 bases). V lost 10 bases and J lost 5, with 26 bases in between. This CDR3 comprises 16 residues. CDR1 is LNHDA and CDR2 is SQIVND in the germline V gene (reference sequence).

This chain joins TRBV12-3 or TRBV12-4 and TRBJ2-3; no clear D gene. Trimming took 6 bases from V and 1 from J, leaving 11 bases between them. This CDR3 has 14 amino acids. The CDR3 loop is CASSPDGRTDTQYF. The CDR3 nucleotides are TGTGCCAGCAGCCCGGACGGACGCACAGATACGCAGTATTTT.